This T cell receptor (beta chain) was found in a study of blood T cell repertoires in COVID-19 (dated by TCRdb to 2018 to 2020). Background on the whole study: Samples from collaborators originated in the United States, Italy and Spain and spanned both the acute and convalescent phases of COVID-19. The dataset comprised deeply sampled blood TCRbeta repertoires from subjects exposed to, actively infected with, or recovered from COVID-19. The prospective study material was composed of cDNA or gDNA derived from T cells, B-cell-depleted T cells, or PBMCs. The samples were drawn from two sources: the first 160 participants of the ongoing ImmuneRACE study, and approximately 1,300 subjects contributed by 6 global collaborators. A de-identified subject ID, COVID-19 status, age in years and sex were almost always included in the sample metadata. A freely available public database, intended as a resource for researchers studying the immune response to SARS-CoV-2, is where the repertoires were released. HLA class I and class II types, where available, came from metadata supplied by the sample provider rather than from assay-based typing. Results the study describes overall, beyond this receptor: The amount of clinical and demographic metadata varied by source and participant and was provided uncurated.

A word on this clone: Its antigen is unknown. No base quality values were provided; no much bigger clone lies one nucleotide off.

Each collaborating institution followed its own protocols to collect whole blood in K2EDTA tubes. For TCRbeta analysis, collaborator samples were shipped as frozen whole blood, as isolated PBMCs, or as DNA extracted from either sample type. TCRbeta CDR3 regions were amplified from genomic DNA using the immunoSEQ Assay, a bias-controlled multiplex PCR. Processing in the source paper ran as follows. Within the assay, amplification of reference gene primers was used to estimate how many nucleated cells each sample contained. To quantify the absolute abundance of each unique TCRbeta CDR3 rearrangement, sequence reads were collapsed and filtered. For each sample, productive Simpson clonality was calculated by taking the square root of Simpson's diversity index across productive rearrangements. What TCRdb holds here is the immuneACCESS table cut down to in-frame rearrangements. Part of the clones is not present; checked against another copy, under half of the missing clones reflect an unresolved V gene, and the others are unexplained. V and J calls and clone size come straight from that table; D and trimming were deduced from the DNA. The sample table contains nearly 200,000 clones; only one count was recorded for approximately 82% of them. The top ten clones comprise 6.9% of the sample.

The junction shows trimming of 8 bases on V and 0 bases on J, plus 11 bases between the germline ends. Per the germline V gene (reference sequence), SEHNR is the CDR1 and FQNEAQ is the CDR2. The cysteine opens and the phenylalanine closes a CDR3 of 14 amino acids. The entry retains the CDR3 DNA only, 42 bases that are in frame from base 1. Recombination connected TRBV7-9 to TRBJ1-3; the D segment cannot be called with confidence. Specimen: peripheral blood. The TCR comes from a human donor with acute or convalescent COVID-19. The donor label of this sample is uncertain. The DNA is TGTGCCAGCGGAATACAGAGCTCTGGAAACACCATATATTTT. Its coded protein is CASGIQSSGNTIYF.